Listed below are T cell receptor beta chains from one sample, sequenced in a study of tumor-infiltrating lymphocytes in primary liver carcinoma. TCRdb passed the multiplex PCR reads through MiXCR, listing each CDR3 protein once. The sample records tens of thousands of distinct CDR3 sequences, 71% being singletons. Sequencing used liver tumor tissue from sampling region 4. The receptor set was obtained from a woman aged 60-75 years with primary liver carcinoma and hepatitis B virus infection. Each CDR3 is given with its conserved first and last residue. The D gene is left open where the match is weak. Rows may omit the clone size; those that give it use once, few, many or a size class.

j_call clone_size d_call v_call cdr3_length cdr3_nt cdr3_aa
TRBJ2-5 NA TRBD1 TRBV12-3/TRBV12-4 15 TGTGCCAGGAGTTTCGGGACAGGGGATTTAGAGACTCAGTACTTC CARSFGTGDLETQYF
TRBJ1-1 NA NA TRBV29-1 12 TGCATCGGCGGACGTACGAACACTGAAGCTTTCTTT CIGGRTNTEAFF
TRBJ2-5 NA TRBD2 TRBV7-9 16 TGTGCCAGCAGCTCCCCCCCTAGCGGGAACCAAGAGACCCAGTACTTC CASSSPPSGNQETQYF
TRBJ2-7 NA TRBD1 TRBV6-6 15 TGTACCAACAGTTACAGGACAGGGTTAGGGTACGAGCAGTACTTC CTNSYRTGLGYEQYF
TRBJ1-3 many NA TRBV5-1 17 TGCGCCAGCAGCACCCCAGACAGGACCTTCTCTGGAAACACCATATATTTT CASSTPDRTFSGNTIYF
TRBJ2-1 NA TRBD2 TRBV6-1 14 TGTACCATCAGTGTAGCGGGAGGGCCTAGTGAGCAGTTCTTC CTISVAGGPSEQFF
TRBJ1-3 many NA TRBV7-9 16 TGTGCCAGCAGCCGACCGGTGGGAGCAGCTGGAAACACCATATATTTT CASSRPVGAAGNTIYF
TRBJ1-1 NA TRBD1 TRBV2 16 TGTGCCAGCGGAAGACAGGGGGCGGATAGTGGCACTGAAGCTTTCTTT CASGRQGADSGTEAFF
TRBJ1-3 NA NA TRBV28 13 TGTGCCAGCAGTTTCGGCAGGGCGAACACCATATATTTT CASSFGRANTIYF
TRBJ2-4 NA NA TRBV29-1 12 TGCAGCATTAGGACAGCGTGGGGCATTCAGTACTTC CSIRTAWGIQYF
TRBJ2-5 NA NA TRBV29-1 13 TGCAGCGCGCCTCTTCCTGGTAGAGAGACCCAGTACTTC CSAPLPGRETQYF
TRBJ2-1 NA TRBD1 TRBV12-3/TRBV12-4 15 TGTGCTAGCAGCAAGACAGGGGGCAGGATCAATGAGCAGTTCTTC CASSKTGGRINEQFF
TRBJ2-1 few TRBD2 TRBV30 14 TGTGCCTGGGGACCGGGACTAGCTACAAATGAGCAGTTCTTC CAWGPGLATNEQFF
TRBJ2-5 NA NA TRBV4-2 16 TGCGCCAGCAGCCAAGGCCTCGTGGACACACGGGAGACCCAGTACTTC CASSQGLVDTRETQYF
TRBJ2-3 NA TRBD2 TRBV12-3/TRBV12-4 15 TGTGCCAGAAGTTATATAGCGGGAGCGGGAGATACACAGTATTTT CARSYIAGAGDTQYF
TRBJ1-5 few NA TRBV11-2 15 TGTGCCAGCAGCTTAGACGGTATGAGCAATCAGCCCCGGCATTTC CASSLDGMSNQPRHF
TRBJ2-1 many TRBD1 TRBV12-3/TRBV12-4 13 TGTGCCAGCAGCTTACAGGGGTACAATGAGCAGTTCTTC CASSLQGYNEQFF
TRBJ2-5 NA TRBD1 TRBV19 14 TGTGCCAGTAAAGTACAGGGGGGAGAAGAGACCCAGTACTTC CASKVQGGEETQYF
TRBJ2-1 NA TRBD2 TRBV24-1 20 TGTGTCACCAGTGAGAGCCCCGGGACTAGCGGGCAGTTCTCCTACAATGAGCAGTTCTTC CVTSESPGTSGQFSYNEQFF
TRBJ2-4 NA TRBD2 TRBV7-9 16 TGTGCCAGCAGCCCAGGGACTAGCGTGGCCAAAAACATTCAGTACTTC CASSPGTSVAKNIQYF
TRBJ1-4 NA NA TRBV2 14 TGTGCCAGCGCTAAGGGACCCCTCCCTGAAAAACTGTTTTTT CASAKGPLPEKLFF
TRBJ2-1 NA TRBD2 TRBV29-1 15 TGCAGCGCTCGTATGGGGACTACCATCTACAATGAGCAATTCTTC CSARMGTTIYNEQFF
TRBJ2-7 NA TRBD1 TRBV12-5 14 TGTGCTAGTGGTTTGATGGGACAGGGGTACGAAGAGTACTTC CASGLMGQGYEEYF
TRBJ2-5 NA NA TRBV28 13 TGTGCCAGAGGTTTATCCGGTGTTGAGACCCAGTACTTC CARGLSGVETQYF
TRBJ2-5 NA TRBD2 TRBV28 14 TGTGCCAACAGTTCCGCGGGAGTTCGCGAGACCCAGTATTTC CANSSAGVRETQYF